This T cell receptor (beta chain) derives from a study of regulatory T cells in long-lasting Graves disease. Findings and limits, study-wide: TRBV28 was favored in persistent disease, as were TRBJ1-2 and TRBJ2-5.

Remarks on this clonotype: The antigen is unknown.

The authors built TCR beta libraries using iRepertoire HTBI primers and Arm-PCR of CDR3 regions. From the multiplex PCR reads, TCRdb called clonotypes with MiXCR, one entry per CDR3 protein. The table lists roughly 440,000 distinct CDR3 sequences, roughly 17% of them singletons. Noted time point: newly diagnosed GD, antithyroid drugs for less than 3 months. Isolated PBMC RNA provided the starting material for the TCR library. The CDR3 runs 14 residues. The trim removed 3 bases at V and 7 bases at J, leaving 7 bases unmatched. Germline CDR1 and CDR2: MNHEY and SVGEGT. Another study also made use of these data, one on T cells in Graves' hyperthyroidism and ophthalmopathy. That work adds: A lack of ophthalmopathy progression within 18 months defined stable Graves' hyperthyroidism. First-round RT-PCR with HTBI primers amplified the TCR CDR3 region.

The chain employs TRBV6-2 or TRBV6-3 and TRBJ1-2, with 8 bases fitting TRBD1. This sequence originates from a woman under 30 with Graves disease. This specimen consisted of peripheral blood mononuclear cells (PBMCs), obtained at new diagnosis, from a patient treated with antithyroid drugs. The CDR3 bases are TGTGCCAGCAGTTATGCAGGGGGCCGTAGTGGCTACACCTTC. Amino acids: CASSYAGGRSGYTF.